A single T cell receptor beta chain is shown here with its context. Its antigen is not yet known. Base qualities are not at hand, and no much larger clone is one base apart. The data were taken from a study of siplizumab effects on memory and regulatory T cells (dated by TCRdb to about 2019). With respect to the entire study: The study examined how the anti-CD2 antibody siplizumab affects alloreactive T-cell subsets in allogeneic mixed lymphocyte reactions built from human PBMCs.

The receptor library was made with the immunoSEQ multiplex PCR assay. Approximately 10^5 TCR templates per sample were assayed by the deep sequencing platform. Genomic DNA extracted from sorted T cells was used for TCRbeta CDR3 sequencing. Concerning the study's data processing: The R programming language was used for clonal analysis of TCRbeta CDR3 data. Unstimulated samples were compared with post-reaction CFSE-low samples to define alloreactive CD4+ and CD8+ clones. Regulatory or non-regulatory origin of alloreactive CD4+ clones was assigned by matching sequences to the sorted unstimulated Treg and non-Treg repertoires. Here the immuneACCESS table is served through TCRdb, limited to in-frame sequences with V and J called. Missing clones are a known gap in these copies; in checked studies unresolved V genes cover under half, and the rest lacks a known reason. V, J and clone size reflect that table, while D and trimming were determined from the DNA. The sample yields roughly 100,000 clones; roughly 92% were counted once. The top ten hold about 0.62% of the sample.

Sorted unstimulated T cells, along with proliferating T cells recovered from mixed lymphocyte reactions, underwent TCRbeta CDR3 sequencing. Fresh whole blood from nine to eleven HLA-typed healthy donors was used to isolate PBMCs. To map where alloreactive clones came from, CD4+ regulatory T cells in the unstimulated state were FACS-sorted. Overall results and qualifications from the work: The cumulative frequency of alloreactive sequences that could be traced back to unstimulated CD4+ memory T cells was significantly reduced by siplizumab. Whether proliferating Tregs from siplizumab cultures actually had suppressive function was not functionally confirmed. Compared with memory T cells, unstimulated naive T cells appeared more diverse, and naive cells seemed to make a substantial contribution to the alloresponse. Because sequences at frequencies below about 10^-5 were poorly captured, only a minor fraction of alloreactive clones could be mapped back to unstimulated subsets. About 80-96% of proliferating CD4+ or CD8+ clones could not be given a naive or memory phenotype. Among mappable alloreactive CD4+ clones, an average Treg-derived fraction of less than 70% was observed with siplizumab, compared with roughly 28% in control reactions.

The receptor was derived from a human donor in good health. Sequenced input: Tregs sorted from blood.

The DNA sequence follows: TGCGCCAGCAGTAAACCCAATGAGCAGTTCTTC. This gives the protein CASSKPNEQFF. The chain couples TRBV5-1 to TRBJ2-1; there is no confident call for the D gene. Spanning cysteine to phenylalanine, the CDR3 consists of 11 amino acids. Only the CDR3 DNA stays, 33 bases, in frame from base 1. CDR1 and CDR2 were assigned from the germline V gene as SGHRS and YFSETQ. A distance of 6 bases separates the germline ends of V and J, which lose 5 bases and 6 bases respectively. Beyond the CDR3, the reference TRBV5-1 and TRBJ2-1 genes provide the residues; the full variable domain reads: KAGVTQTPRYLIKTRGQQVTLSCSPISGHRSVSWYQQTPGQGLQFLFEYFSETQRNKGNFPGRFSGRQFSNSRSEMNVSTLELGDSALYLCASSKPNEQFFGPGTRLTVL.